These 27 T cell receptor beta chains came from one sample sequenced in a study of T cells after yellow fever vaccination. TCRdb reprocessed the 5' RACE reads with MiXCR, giving one entry per CDR3 protein. The data show some 200,000 distinct CDR3 sequences, approximately 3.2% seen once. This material consisted of CD4+ T cells sorted from PBMCs, taken 10 days after the yellow fever booster vaccination. These TCRs come from a man aged 18 to 30 who received the YFV17D yellow fever vaccine.

This clonotype was recorded at least ten times. The V and J genes are TRBV7-2 and TRBJ2-3; 8 nucleotides align to TRBD2. Trimming cost V 6 bases and J 2 bases; bases outside gene matches: 7. The CDR3 is 15 amino acids. Per germline, CDR1 SGHTA and CDR2 FQGNSA. As DNA, the CDR3 is TGTGCCAGCAGTTTTAGCGGGGCTGTCACAGATACGCAGTATTTT. Translation: CASSFSGAVTDTQYF.

The chain employs TRBV5-1 and TRBJ2-3; either TRBD1 or TRBD2 may supply D (6 bases each). CDR3 size: 17 residues. Germline V gene data show CDR1 as SGHRS and CDR2 as YFSETQ. The V end was cut by 2 bases, the J end by 0 bases, with 16 bases between. The CDR3 DNA reads TGCGCCAGCAGCTTTTATAACGGGGGCCCTAGCACAGATACGCAGTATTTT. This encodes CASSFYNGGPSTDTQYF.

This clonotype was counted ten times or more. This rearrangement joins TRBV5-5 to TRBJ1-4; the match to TRBD1 covers 7 bases. J gave up 5 bases and V 4 bases, and 5 bases lay outside the gene matches. Germline CDR1 reads SGHKS; CDR2 reads YYEKEE (reference sequence). This CDR3 spans 14 amino acids. The CDR3 DNA reads TGTGCCAGCAGCGGGACAGCGGTCAATGAAAAACTGTTTTTT. It translates to CASSGTAVNEKLFF. Supplemented by reference TRBV5-5 and TRBJ1-4, the full variable domain reads DAGVTQSPTHLIKTRGQQVTLRCSPISGHKSVSWYQQVLGQGPQFIFQYYEKEERGRGNFPDRFSARQFPNYSSELNVNALLLGDSALYLCASSGTAVNEKLFFGSGTQLSVL.

The rearrangement joins TRBV5-1 to TRBJ2-3; 11 bases line up with TRBD2. The V gene end was trimmed by 5 bases and the J gene end by 0 bases; junction bases not matched to a gene: 5. Germline CDR1 and CDR2: SGHRS and YFSETQ. This CDR3 is 16 amino acids long. CDR3 coding DNA: TGCGCCAGCAGACCTGTAGCGGGGGGGAGCACAGATACGCAGTATTTT. Encoded protein: CASRPVAGGSTDTQYF.

This clonotype was detected many times. V gene TRBV20-1 combines with J gene TRBJ1-1; no firm D call. Germline V gene data show CDR1 as DFQATT and CDR2 as SNEGSKA (reference sequence). The CDR3 totals 12 residues. Deletions cut 2 bases from V and 6 bases from J, with 10 bases between. The CDR3 DNA sequence: TGCAGTGCTAGATCGGCAGCCCCTGAAGCTTTCTTT. It is translated as CSARSAAPEAFF.

This clonotype has just a few counts. J is TRBJ2-5 and V is TRBV2; D not resolved. Germline lookup yields CDR1 SNHLY and CDR2 FYNNEI. The CDR3 has 14 residues. Trimming pared 6 bases from V and 5 bases from J, leaving 16 bases between. CDR3 nucleotide sequence: TGTGCCAGCAGCCTCCAGGCTATGGGGGAGACCCAGTACTTC. Translation: CASSLQAMGETQYF.

This clonotype was detected only a few times. The rearrangement uses TRBV21-1 and TRBJ2-6. TRBV21-1 is a recognized pseudogene. The CDR3 is made up of 11 amino acids. CDR3: CASRGANVLTF. As DNA, the CDR3 is TGTGCCAGCAGGGGGGCCAACGTCCTGACTTTC.

This clonotype was picked up a small number of times. This chain links TRBV20-1 with TRBJ2-6; 8 positions agree with TRBD1. Losses at the gene ends were 2 bases for V and 1 base for J; bases not matched to a gene: 7. Per the germline V gene, CDR1 is DFQATT and CDR2 is SNEGSKA (reference sequence). This CDR3 comprises 17 residues. CDR3 DNA: TGCAGTGCTAGACCAGGGGGCTTTAGGTCTGGGGCCAACGTCCTGACTTTC. Translating gives CSARPGGFRSGANVLTF.

In this sample, this clonotype turned up a few times. This chain connects TRBV29-1 to TRBJ1-2; 7 bases are shared with TRBD1. The V segment lost 3 bases and the J segment 7 bases; nucleotides outside the gene matches: 5. This CDR3 spans 12 amino acids. CDR1 and CDR2 (germline): SQVTM, ANQGSEA. CDR3 nucleotide sequence: TGCAGCGTTGAGGGGACAGACTCTGGCTACACCTTC. It codes for CSVEGTDSGYTF.

The J gene is TRBJ1-5, the V gene TRBV19; TRBD1 matches at 10 bases. After removal of 6 bases from V and 3 bases from J, the junction contained 8 bases not matched to a gene. Germline CDR1 and CDR2: LNHDA and SQIVND (reference sequence). This CDR3 spans 16 amino acids. The CDR3 DNA reads TGTGCCAGTAGACAAGGACAGGGGGGCCACAATCAGCCCCAGCATTTT. It is translated as CASRQGQGGHNQPQHF.

This clonotype was picked up many times. The chain carries TRBV11-2 and TRBJ1-1; D ambiguous. The CDR3 spans 14 residues. Per the germline V gene, CDR1 is SGHAT and CDR2 is FQNNGV. The V end lost 3 bases, the J end lost 5 bases, and 13 bases lay between the germline ends. As DNA, the CDR3 is TGTGCCAGCAGCTTCCTATCAAGAGGGACTGAAGCTTTCTTT. Protein product: CASSFLSRGTEAFF.

This clonotype has just a few counts. This chain uses TRBV20-1 with TRBJ1-5, with D perhaps TRBD1 (5 bases). The CDR3 covers 14 residues. V was cut by 0 bases and J by 5 bases, with 11 bases left in between. Germline V gene lookup returns CDR1 DFQATT and CDR2 SNEGSKA (reference sequence). Here the CDR3 DNA reads TGCAGTGCTAGAGAGATAAGGGGATATCAGCCCCAGCATTTT. Protein product: CSAREIRGYQPQHF.

In its sample, this clonotype was seen many times. V is TRBV5-1 and J is TRBJ2-3; 7 nucleotides agree with TRBD2. V gave up 4 bases and J gave up 2 bases; unmatched junction bases: 10. Germline CDR1 and CDR2: SGHRS and YFSETQ. The CDR3 extends over 16 amino acids. The chain's CDR3 is CASSPGSGAYTDTQYF. The CDR3 region has the DNA TGCGCCAGCAGCCCAGGAAGCGGGGCCTACACAGATACGCAGTATTTT.

This clonotype was detected a few times. CDR3 nucleotides: TGTGCCAGCAGCTTACCGTGGACAGGGTCCCTCGATGAGACCCAGTACTTC. Its translation is CASSLPWTGSLDETQYF. The chain couples TRBV7-6 to TRBJ2-5, with TRBD1 matching over 8 bases. Looked up from germline, CDR1 is SGHVS and CDR2 is FNYEAQ. The CDR3 runs to 17 residues. J lost 5 bases, V lost 2 bases, and 13 bases had no gene match.

The V and J genes are TRBV7-2 and TRBJ1-5; unclear D gene. CDR3 size: 15 residues. Germline V gene data show CDR1 as SGHTA and CDR2 as FQGNSA. The V end was cut by 2 bases, the J end by 1 base, with 9 bases between. The CDR3 DNA is TGTGCCAGCAGCTTAATGAAGGTCAGCAATCAGCCCCAGCATTTT. Its translation: CASSLMKVSNQPQHF. Full variable domain (outside the CDR3, taken from reference TRBV7-2 and TRBJ1-5): GAGVSQSPSNKVTEKGKDVELRCDPISGHTALYWYRQSLGQGLEFLIYFQGNSAPDKSGLPSDRFSAERTGGSVSTLTIQRTQQEDSAVYLCASSLMKVSNQPQHFGDGTRLSIL.

The sample holds a few counts of this clonotype. The chain carries TRBV12-3 or TRBV12-4 and TRBJ2-3, with 7 bases aligning to TRBD2. The CDR3 contains 12 residues. The V segment lost 2 bases and the J segment 8 bases; nucleotides outside the gene matches: 1. The CDR3 sequence is CASSLRGVTQYF. CDR3 DNA: TGTGCCAGCAGTTTACGGGGGGTTACGCAGTATTTT.

This clonotype showed up just a few times. The chain employs TRBV11-1 and TRBJ1-6; 8 nucleotides agree with TRBD1. Losses at the gene ends were 6 bases for V and 9 bases for J; bases not matched to a gene: 7. Per the germline V gene, CDR1 is SGHAT and CDR2 is FQDESV (reference sequence). This CDR3 is 14 amino acids long. CDR3: CASSKDRVGSPLHF. CDR3 sequence (DNA): TGTGCCAGCAGTAAGGACAGGGTGGGTTCACCCCTCCACTTT.

In its sample, this clonotype was seen a few times. The CDR3: CASSSQQGNGNQPQHF. The CDR3 DNA reads TGTGCCAGCAGCTCTCAACAGGGTAACGGCAATCAGCCCCAGCATTTT. The chain couples TRBV7-2 to TRBJ1-5, with a tentative D call TRBD1 (6 bases). The CDR3 has 16 amino acids. The ends were cut back, 4 bases at V and 2 bases at J, with 15 bases in the middle. Germline V gene lookup returns CDR1 SGHTA and CDR2 FQGNSA. The whole variable domain, filled in from reference TRBV7-2 and TRBJ1-5, reads GAGVSQSPSNKVTEKGKDVELRCDPISGHTALYWYRQSLGQGLEFLIYFQGNSAPDKSGLPSDRFSAERTGGSVSTLTIQRTQQEDSAVYLCASSSQQGNGNQPQHFGDGTRLSIL.

This clonotype has just a few counts. The rearrangement links TRBV4-1 to TRBJ1-2; 8 bases map to TRBD1. The CDR3 is 16 amino acids. V trimming: 1 base; J trimming: 2 bases; junction bases outside the gene matches: 6. Germline values: CDR1 MGHRA, CDR2 YSYEKL. The CDR3 sequence is CASSQGEAGGNYGYTF. The CDR3 DNA is TGCGCCAGCAGCCAAGGAGAGGCAGGGGGCAACTATGGCTACACCTTC.

This chain joins TRBV9 and TRBJ2-2; tentative D call: TRBD2 (5 bases). This CDR3 has 14 amino acids. V was clipped by 6 bases and J by 0 bases, with 9 bases between them. Per germline, CDR1 SGDLS and CDR2 YYNGEE. CDR3 in DNA: TGTGCCAGCATGTCGGGAACGAACACCGGGGAGCTGTTTTTT. This translates into CASMSGTNTGELFF.

This clonotype occurred a few times. The chain is built from TRBV7-8 and TRBJ1-2; D possibly corresponds to TRBD1 (5 bases). The CDR3 sequence is 17 residues long. V gave up 3 bases and J gave up 0 bases, with 17 bases separating them. CDR1 is SGHVS, CDR2 FQNEAQ, per germline. CDR3 nucleotide sequence: TGTGCCAGCAGCTTGAACCGGGACCCGTCCCCTAACTATGGCTACACCTTC. This translates into CASSLNRDPSPNYGYTF.

The chain employs TRBV7-2 and TRBJ2-7, with D unresolved. This CDR3 comprises 14 residues. Germline V lookup: CDR1 SGHTA, CDR2 FQGNSA. V lost 1 base to trimming and J lost 0 bases, with 7 bases between them. In DNA, the CDR3 is TGTGCCAGCAGCTTAGGCAGGACCTCCTACGAGCAGTACTTC. Protein product: CASSLGRTSYEQYF.

CDR3 region: CASSLATGGHEKLFF. The CDR3 region has the DNA TGTGCCAGCAGTTTAGCTACAGGGGGTCATGAAAAACTGTTTTTT. This sequence joins TRBV12-3 or TRBV12-4 and TRBJ1-4; 8 bases are a match to TRBD1. V was clipped by 0 bases and J by 6 bases; unmatched bases: 3. CDR3 length: 15 residues.

In this sample, this clonotype turned up many times. The J gene is TRBJ1-4, the V gene TRBV6-5; 10 bases map to TRBD1. This CDR3 spans 15 amino acids. V trimming: 5 bases; J trimming: 10 bases; junction bases outside the gene matches: 10. Per germline, CDR1 MNHEY and CDR2 SVGAGI. The CDR3 reads CASSPPGTGVRKLFF. The CDR3 DNA sequence: TGTGCCAGCAGTCCCCCCGGGACAGGGGTGAGAAAACTGTTTTTT.

The CDR3 protein is CAIRDTSRAETQYF. CDR3 in DNA: TGTGCCATCAGGGACACCTCCAGGGCAGAGACCCAGTACTTC. The chain recombines TRBV10-3 with TRBJ2-5; D possibly corresponds to TRBD1 (5 bases). Germline-derived CDR1 and CDR2 are ENHRY and SYGVKD. V was clipped by 6 bases and J by 4 bases, with 15 bases between them. The CDR3 contains 14 residues.

Ten or more counts support this clonotype. This sequence joins TRBV5-6 and TRBJ2-1, with TRBD2 matching 12 bases. Germline V gives CDR1 SGHDT, CDR2 YYEEEE. The ends lost 5 bases at V and 1 base at J; junction bases unmatched: 4. The CDR3 covers 16 residues. The CDR3 reads CASSLTSGGSYNEQFF. DNA of the CDR3: TGTGCCAGCAGTTTGACTAGCGGGGGTTCCTACAATGAGCAGTTCTTC.

This clonotype came up a few times. This chain joins TRBV7-8 and TRBJ1-5, with D perhaps matching TRBD1 (6 bases). The ends were cut back, 1 base at V and 1 base at J, with 11 bases in the middle. CDR1 and CDR2 from the germline V gene are SGHVS and FQNEAQ. The CDR3 extends over 16 amino acids. CDR3 DNA sequence: TGTGCCAGCAGCTTAGAATGGACAGCAAGCAATCAGCCCCAGCATTTT. Residues: CASSLEWTASNQPQHF.